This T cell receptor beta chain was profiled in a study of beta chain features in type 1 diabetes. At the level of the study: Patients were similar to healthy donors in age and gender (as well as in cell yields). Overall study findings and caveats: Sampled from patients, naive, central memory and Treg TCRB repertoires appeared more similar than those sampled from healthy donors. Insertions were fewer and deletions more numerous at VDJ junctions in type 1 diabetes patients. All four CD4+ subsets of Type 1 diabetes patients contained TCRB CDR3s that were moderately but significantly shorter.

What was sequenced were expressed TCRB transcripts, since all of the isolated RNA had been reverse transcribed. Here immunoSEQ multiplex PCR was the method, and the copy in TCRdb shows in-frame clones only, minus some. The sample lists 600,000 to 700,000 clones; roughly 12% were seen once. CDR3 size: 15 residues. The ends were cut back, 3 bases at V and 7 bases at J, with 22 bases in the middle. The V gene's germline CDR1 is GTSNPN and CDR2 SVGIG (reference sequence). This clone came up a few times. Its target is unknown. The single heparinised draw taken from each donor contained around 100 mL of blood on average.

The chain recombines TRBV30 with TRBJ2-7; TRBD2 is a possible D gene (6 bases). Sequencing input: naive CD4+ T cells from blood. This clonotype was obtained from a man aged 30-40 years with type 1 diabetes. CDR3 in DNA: TGTGCCTGGAGCGTCGGGGGTAGCCTTGGGGGAGAGCAGTACTTC. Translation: CAWSVGGSLGGEQYF.